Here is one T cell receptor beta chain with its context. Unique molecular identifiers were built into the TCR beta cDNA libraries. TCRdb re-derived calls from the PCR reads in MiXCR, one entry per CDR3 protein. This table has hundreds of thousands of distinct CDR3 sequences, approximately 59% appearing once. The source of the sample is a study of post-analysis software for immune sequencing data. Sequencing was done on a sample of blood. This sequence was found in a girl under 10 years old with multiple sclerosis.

CDR3 DNA: TGCAGCGTTTCCGGAAGGGGCCTCAGGTCGCGCTTTACCTACGAGCAGTACTTC. Translation: CSVSGRGLRSRFTYEQYF. The chain is built from TRBV29-1 and TRBJ2-7, with D maybe TRBD1 (5 bases). Germline V CDR1 and CDR2: SQVTM, ANQGSEA. This CDR3 contains 18 residues. With 5 bases removed from V and 2 bases from J, the gap between germline ends came to 28 bases.